This passage covers 29 T cell receptor beta chains from one sample sequenced in a study of Graves' ophthalmopathy and Graves' hyperthyroidism. The TCR beta CDR3 regions underwent amplification from RNA transcripts. The first round was an RT-PCR with HTBI primers, and the second round was a multiplex PCR. TCRdb recomputed calls from the multiplex PCR reads with MiXCR, one row per CDR3 protein. Counted here are about 370,000 distinct CDR3 sequences, approximately 18% occurring once; the ten biggest clones make up roughly 2.4%. Source material: peripheral blood. These receptors came from an adult woman with stable Graves' hyperthyroidism.

At least ten counts were recorded for this clonotype. The V call is TRBV30, the J call TRBJ1-1; D may be TRBD1 (6 bases). In germline, CDR1 is GTSNPN, CDR2 SVGIG (reference sequence). The CDR3 sequence is 11 residues long. Trimming removed 4 bases at V and 3 bases at J, with 6 bases between. The CDR3 region has the DNA TGTGCCTGGAACAGGGACACTGAAGCTTTCTTT. Its protein is CAWNRDTEAFF.

At least ten counts were recorded for this clonotype. This chain links TRBV30 with TRBJ1-1, with 9 bases lining up with TRBD1. Germline assignment: CDR1 GTSNPN and CDR2 SVGIG (reference sequence). V lost 3 bases and J lost 3; bases outside the gene matches: 2. The CDR3 spans 13 residues. CDR3 amino acids: CAWRDRGYTEAFF. CDR3 nucleotide sequence: TGTGCCTGGAGGGACAGGGGTTACACTGAAGCTTTCTTT.

Worth noting for this clonotype: A much bigger clone sits one base away, suggesting this may be a read error. This rearrangement joins TRBV29-1 to TRBJ2-2; TRBD2 matches 8 bases. There are 13 residues in the CDR3. CDR1 SQVTM and CDR2 ANQGSEA come from the germline V gene. Written as DNA, the CDR3 is TGCATCGTAAGGACTAGCAATACCGGGGAGCTGTTTTTT. Translation: CIVRTSNTGELFF.

This clonotype was seen repeatedly, ten times or more. The genes are TRBV28 and TRBJ2-6, with TRBD1 matching over 11 bases. The CDR3 length is 16 residues. The V segment lost 10 bases and the J segment 3 bases; nucleotides outside the gene matches: 8. Germline-derived CDR1 and CDR2 are MDHEN and SYDVKM. This chain's CDR3 is CATADRGRGGANVLTF. The DNA of the CDR3 is TGTGCCACCGCGGACAGGGGGCGGGGTGGGGCCAACGTCCTGACTTTC.

The rearrangement uses TRBV20-1 and TRBJ2-5; a weak D match, TRBD2 (5 bases). V lost 3 bases to trimming and J lost 10 bases, with 12 bases between them. This CDR3 is built from 11 residues. CDR1 and CDR2 from the germline V gene are DFQATT and SNEGSKA (reference sequence). The CDR3 region is CSASAVGVQYF. CDR3 sequence (DNA): TGCAGTGCTAGTGCCGTGGGAGTCCAGTACTTC.

Regarding this clonotype: This may be a read error, as it is one base from a much larger clone. J is TRBJ1-3 and V is TRBV4-1; D gene uncertain. The CDR3 extends over 17 amino acids. The V gene's germline CDR1 is MGHRA and CDR2 YSYEKL. Trimming removed 4 bases from V and 1 base from J, with 17 bases in between. CDR3 sequence: CASSLARTRRSGNTIYF. CDR3 DNA sequence: TGCGCCAGCAGCCTAGCGCGGACTCGGAGGTCTGGAAACACCATATATTTT.

This sequence joins TRBV27 and TRBJ1-5, with a weak D call TRBD1 (6 bases). The CDR3 runs to 14 residues. Trimming pared 3 bases from V and 5 bases from J, leaving 11 bases between. Germline V gene data show CDR1 as MNHEY and CDR2 as SMNVEV (reference sequence). Here the CDR3 DNA reads TGTGCCAGCAGTTTCGCAGGGGAAGATCAGCCCCAGCATTTT. Amino acid sequence: CASSFAGEDQPQHF.

The sample holds a few counts of this clonotype. J is TRBJ1-6 and V is TRBV7-8; D ambiguous. Trimming stripped 5 bases from V and 7 bases from J, with 15 bases between. Germline-derived CDR1 and CDR2 are SGHVS and FQNEAQ. This CDR3 has 15 residues. This CDR3 reads CASSPTSRPNSPLHF. The CDR3 DNA sequence: TGTGCCAGCAGCCCCACCTCCAGACCCAATTCACCCCTCCACTTT. Variable domain in full (rest from reference TRBV7-8 and TRBJ1-6): GAGVSQSPRYKVAKRGQDVALRCDPISGHVSLFWYQQALGQGPEFLTYFQNEAQLDKSGLPSDRFFAERPEGSVSTLKIQRTQQEDSAVYLCASSPTSRPNSPLHFGNGTRLTVT.

This sequence joins TRBV18 and TRBJ2-7; TRBD1 matches 8 bases. From germline, CDR1 is KGHSH and CDR2 LQKENI. The length of the CDR3 is 15 residues. V lost 2 bases, J lost 4 bases, and 7 bases stayed unmatched. CDR3: CASSPGQGVGYEQYF. In DNA form, the CDR3 reads TGTGCCAGCTCACCAGGACAGGGAGTGGGATACGAGCAGTACTTC.

In its sample, this clonotype was seen many times. The chain joins TRBV24-1 to TRBJ1-1; 8 nucleotides match TRBD1. Per germline, CDR1 KGHDR and CDR2 SFDVKD. The CDR3 sequence is 13 residues long. The junction had 3 bases not matched to a gene; V was cut back by 6 bases and J by 4 bases. CDR3 nucleotide sequence: TGTGCCACCAGTTCAACAGGGGGCACTGAAGCTTTCTTT. Amino acids: CATSSTGGTEAFF.

J is TRBJ1-1 and V is TRBV10-3; no definite D call. V was cut by 4 bases and J by 0 bases, with 15 bases left in between. Germline V lookup: CDR1 ENHRY, CDR2 SYGVKD. The CDR3 sequence is 16 residues long. CDR3 in amino acids: CAISGSTKVMNTEAFF. The CDR3 DNA sequence: TGTGCCATCAGTGGGTCGACCAAAGTGATGAACACTGAAGCTTTCTTT.

This clonotype was counted many times. This chain's CDR3 is CASTFFSGGSYEQYF. The CDR3 nucleotides are TGTGCCAGCACCTTCTTCTCTGGCGGGAGCTACGAGCAGTACTTC. The V gene is TRBV6-2 or TRBV6-3, the J gene TRBJ2-7, with 7 bases fitting TRBD2. This CDR3 comprises 15 residues. V was pared by 7 bases and J by 3 bases, with 12 bases of the junction left unmatched. Germline lookup yields CDR1 MNHEY and CDR2 SVGEGT.

The chain couples TRBV20-1 to TRBJ2-5, with 8 bases lining up with TRBD2. This CDR3 contains 15 residues. CDR1 DFQATT and CDR2 SNEGSKA come from the germline V gene (reference sequence). The ends lost 0 bases at V and 4 bases at J; junction bases unmatched: 7. This CDR3 is CSARDRGGRRETQYF. Written as DNA, the CDR3 is TGCAGTGCTAGAGATCGGGGGGGCCGTCGAGAGACCCAGTACTTC.

This clonotype was seen repeatedly, ten times or more. CDR3 sequence: CASSSVGLQKMNTEAFF. The DNA of the CDR3 is TGTGCCAGCAGCTCCGTGGGCCTACAGAAAATGAACACTGAAGCTTTCTTT. This chain uses TRBV11-2 with TRBJ1-1; D gene uncertain. The V end was cut by 4 bases, the J end by 0 bases, with 18 bases between. The CDR3 has 17 residues. Germline CDR1 is SGHAT and CDR2 is FQNNGV.

The rearrangement links TRBV12-3 or TRBV12-4 to TRBJ2-7; a possible D gene is TRBD2 (6 bases). The CDR3 runs 13 residues. Deletions cut 6 bases from V and 4 bases from J, with 13 bases between. The CDR3: CASSPVGLYEQYF. The CDR3 DNA follows: TGTGCCAGCAGCCCCGTGGGACTTTACGAGCAGTACTTC.

This clonotype was seen at least ten times. The chain combines TRBV7-3 with TRBJ2-5; 13 bases map to TRBD2. CDR3 length equals 21 residues. After removal of 0 bases from V and 0 bases from J, the junction contained 13 bases not matched to a gene. The V gene's germline CDR1 is SGHTA and CDR2 FQGTGA. CDR3 sequence reads: CASSLTLTGTSGNPYQETQYF. DNA of the CDR3: TGTGCCAGCAGCTTAACGCTTACCGGGACTAGCGGGAACCCTTACCAAGAGACCCAGTACTTC.

This clonotype showed up many times. This chain uses TRBV6-5 with TRBJ2-5; the D gene is possibly TRBD2 (6 bases). The CDR3 spans 14 residues. V dropped 6 bases and J dropped 2 bases, with 13 bases sitting between them. Germline V gene data show CDR1 as MNHEY and CDR2 as SVGAGI. This chain's CDR3 is CASRSGTAQETQYF. CDR3 nucleotides: TGTGCCAGCAGGTCCGGGACTGCACAAGAGACCCAGTACTTC.

This clonotype was counted at least ten times. The genes are TRBV25-1 and TRBJ1-2; no clear D. This CDR3 is 13 amino acids long. Trimming stripped 6 bases from V and 8 bases from J, with 16 bases between. Germline values: CDR1 MGHDK, CDR2 SYGVNS. The CDR3 is CASRKTPAGGYTF. The CDR3 bases are TGTGCCAGCAGAAAGACTCCGGCTGGCGGCTACACCTTC.

This clonotype showed up just a few times. The V call is TRBV4-1, the J call TRBJ1-5; 7 nucleotides line up with TRBD1. Germline trimming cut 3 bases from V and 7 bases from J; bases unmatched to any gene: 9. The germline V gene encodes CDR1 MGHRA and CDR2 YSYEKL. The CDR3 totals 15 residues. The CDR3 here is CASSQDRFQGQPQHF. DNA for the CDR3: TGCGCCAGCAGCCAGGACAGGTTCCAGGGACAGCCCCAGCATTTT.

J is TRBJ2-7 and V is TRBV5-1; 14 bases line up with TRBD2. With 4 bases clipped from V and 7 bases from J, the junction kept 7 bases outside the gene matches. The germline CDR1 and CDR2 sequences are SGHRS and YFSETQ. CDR3 length equals 15 residues. The CDR3 protein is CASSTGLAGGGEQYF. In nucleotides, the CDR3 is TGCGCCAGCAGCACCGGACTAGCGGGAGGAGGGGAGCAGTACTTC.

This clonotype appeared many times. The J gene is TRBJ2-2, the V gene TRBV28, with TRBD1 matching 8 bases. The CDR3 runs to 18 residues. V lost 1 base to trimming and J lost 5 bases; unmatched junction nucleotides: 12. Germline CDR1 MDHEN, CDR2 SYDVKM. Here the CDR3 DNA reads TGTGCCAGCAGTTTATTCGCTCCGGGACAGGTGTTGACCGGGGAGCTGTTTTTT. Residues: CASSLFAPGQVLTGELFF.

In this sample, this clonotype turned up many times. The J gene is TRBJ2-7, the V gene TRBV19, with D hard to call. V was shortened by 1 base and J by 3 bases, with 13 bases between the two germline ends. This CDR3 is built from 15 residues. Germline V lookup: CDR1 LNHDA, CDR2 SQIVND (reference sequence). This CDR3 is CASSIVRGLSYEQYF. CDR3 sequence (DNA): TGTGCCAGTAGTATAGTTCGTGGGCTAAGCTACGAGCAGTACTTC.

This clonotype was seen ten or more times. The chain couples TRBV25-1 to TRBJ2-7; D is unresolved. V was clipped by 1 base and J by 3 bases, with 16 bases between them. The CDR3 is 16 amino acids. Germline V gene lookup returns CDR1 MGHDK and CDR2 SYGVNS. The CDR3 sequence: CASSESDVATGYEQYF. CDR3 nucleotides: TGTGCCAGCAGTGAATCGGATGTGGCTACCGGCTACGAGCAGTACTTC.

The chain has TRBV7-8 and TRBJ1-6; no clear D. The CDR3 extends over 17 amino acids. Looked up from germline, CDR1 is SGHVS and CDR2 is FQNEAQ. V was pared by 1 base and J by 0 bases, with 10 bases between. The CDR3 spells CASSLGQVGSYNSPLHF. CDR3 nucleotide sequence: TGTGCCAGCAGCTTAGGTCAGGTTGGCTCCTATAATTCACCCCTCCACTTT.

On this clonotype: A read error may be the cause here, since a much bigger clone is one base away. The rearrangement uses TRBV7-8 and TRBJ1-3; 8 bases fit TRBD1. This CDR3 region has 15 residues. Germline CDR1 is SGHVS and CDR2 is FQNEAQ. Trimming removed 4 bases from V and 0 bases from J; junction bases left unmatched: 2. Here the CDR3 reads CASSSDRVSGNTIYF. CDR3 in DNA: TGTGCCAGCAGCTCGGACAGGGTCTCTGGAAACACCATATATTTT.

This clonotype has ten or more counts. The chain is built from TRBV4-3 and TRBJ2-7; the match to TRBD1 covers 7 bases. The CDR3 sequence is 16 residues long. The germline V gene has CDR1 LGHNA and CDR2 YSLEER. V shed 4 bases and J 1 base; nucleotides not matched to a gene: 10. CDR3 sequence (DNA): TGCGCCAGCAGCCCATCCCGGGACAGCCCTTCCTACGAGCAGTACTTC. Translated: CASSPSRDSPSYEQYF.

In this sample, this clonotype turned up once. A much larger clone is a single base away; this may be a read error. This chain connects TRBV4-1 to TRBJ2-7; 10 bases are a match to TRBD1. The V gene end was trimmed by 0 bases and the J gene end by 2 bases; junction bases not matched to a gene: 13. The germline CDR1 and CDR2 sequences are MGHRA and YSYEKL. The CDR3 consists of 19 residues. CDR3 region: CASSQELSPADRGTYEQYF. In DNA, the CDR3 is TGCGCCAGCAGCCAAGAATTAAGTCCTGCGGACAGGGGGACCTACGAGCAGTACTTC.

The chain couples TRBV27 to TRBJ2-5; 7 bases map to TRBD2. V lost 3 bases to trimming and J lost 0 bases; unmatched junction nucleotides: 7. In germline, CDR1 is MNHEY, CDR2 SMNVEV (reference sequence). This CDR3 contains 16 residues. CDR3 nucleotides: TGTGCCAGCAGTTTTTTCAGGGAGGGTTACCAAGAGACCCAGTACTTC. Protein sequence: CASSFFREGYQETQYF.

This clonotype turned up a few times. The chain employs TRBV2 and TRBJ1-1; D is perhaps TRBD1 (5 bases). The CDR3 is 15 residues long. V was cut by 3 bases and J by 1 base, with 12 bases left in between. Germline CDR1 and CDR2: SNHLY and FYNNEI. The CDR3 DNA sequence: TGTGCCAGCAGTGACCCGGGGCGGTCGAACACTGAAGCTTTCTTT. Encoded protein: CASSDPGRSNTEAFF.